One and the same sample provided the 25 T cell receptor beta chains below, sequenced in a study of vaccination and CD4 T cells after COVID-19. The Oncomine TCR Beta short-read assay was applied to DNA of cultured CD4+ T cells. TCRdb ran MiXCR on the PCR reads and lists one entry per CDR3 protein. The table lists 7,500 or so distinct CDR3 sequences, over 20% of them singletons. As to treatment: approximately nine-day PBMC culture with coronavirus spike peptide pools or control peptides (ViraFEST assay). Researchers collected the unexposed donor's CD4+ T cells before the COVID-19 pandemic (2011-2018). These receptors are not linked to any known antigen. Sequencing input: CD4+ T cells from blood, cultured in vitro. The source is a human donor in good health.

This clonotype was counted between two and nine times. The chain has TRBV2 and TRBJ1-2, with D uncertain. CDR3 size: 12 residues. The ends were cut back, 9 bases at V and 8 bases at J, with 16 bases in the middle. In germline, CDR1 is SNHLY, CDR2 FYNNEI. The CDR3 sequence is CASKGQSDGYTF. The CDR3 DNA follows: TGTGCCAGTAAGGGTCAGAGTGACGGCTACACCTTC.

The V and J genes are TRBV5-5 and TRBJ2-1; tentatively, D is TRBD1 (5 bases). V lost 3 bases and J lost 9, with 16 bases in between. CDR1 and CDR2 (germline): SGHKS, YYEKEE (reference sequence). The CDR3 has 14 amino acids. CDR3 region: CASSSSDSLIEQFF. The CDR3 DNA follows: TGTGCCAGCAGCTCCTCTGACAGTCTTATTGAGCAGTTCTTC.

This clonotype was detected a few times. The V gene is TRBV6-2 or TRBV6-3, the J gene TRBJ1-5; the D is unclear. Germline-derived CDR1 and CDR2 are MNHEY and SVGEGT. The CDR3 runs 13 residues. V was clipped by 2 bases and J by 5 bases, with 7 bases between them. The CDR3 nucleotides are TGTGCCAGCAGTTACAGGGAAGATCAGCCCCAGCATTTT. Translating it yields CASSYREDQPQHF.

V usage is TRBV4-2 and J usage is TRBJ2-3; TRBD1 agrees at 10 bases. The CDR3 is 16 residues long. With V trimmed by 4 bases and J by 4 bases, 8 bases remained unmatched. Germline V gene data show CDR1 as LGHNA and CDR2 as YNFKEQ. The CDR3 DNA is TGTGCCAGCAGCCCCTGGGACAGGGGAAAGGCAGATACGCAGTATTTT. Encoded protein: CASSPWDRGKADTQYF.

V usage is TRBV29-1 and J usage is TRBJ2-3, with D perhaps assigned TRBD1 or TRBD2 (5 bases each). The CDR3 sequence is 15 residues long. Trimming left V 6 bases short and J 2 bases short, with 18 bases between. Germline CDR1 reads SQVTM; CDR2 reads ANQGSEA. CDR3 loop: CSVTPGWGDTDTQYF. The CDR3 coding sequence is TGCAGCGTCACGCCGGGATGGGGCGACACAGATACGCAGTATTTT.

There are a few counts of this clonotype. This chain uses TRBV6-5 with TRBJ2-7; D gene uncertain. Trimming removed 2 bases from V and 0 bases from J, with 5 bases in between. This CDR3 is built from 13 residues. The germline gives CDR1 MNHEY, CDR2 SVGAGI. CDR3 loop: CASSYGLSYEQYF. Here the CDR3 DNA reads TGTGCCAGCAGTTACGGCCTCTCCTACGAGCAGTACTTC.

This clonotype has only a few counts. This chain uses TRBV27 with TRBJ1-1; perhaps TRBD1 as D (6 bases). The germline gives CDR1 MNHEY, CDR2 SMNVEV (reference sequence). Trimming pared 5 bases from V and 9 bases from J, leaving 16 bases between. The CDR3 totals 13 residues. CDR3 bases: TGTGCCAGCAGTATGGGGGGCGCCTTCCAAGCTTTCTTT. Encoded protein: CASSMGGAFQAFF.

CDR3 sequence reads: CASSMAENYGYTF. The CDR3 nucleotides are TGTGCCAGTAGTATGGCGGAAAACTATGGCTACACCTTC. This sequence joins TRBV19 and TRBJ1-2; no clear D. Trimming took off 3 bases at V and 2 bases at J, with 7 bases between the two ends. The CDR3 is 13 residues long. CDR1 is LNHDA and CDR2 is SQIVND in the germline V gene (reference sequence).

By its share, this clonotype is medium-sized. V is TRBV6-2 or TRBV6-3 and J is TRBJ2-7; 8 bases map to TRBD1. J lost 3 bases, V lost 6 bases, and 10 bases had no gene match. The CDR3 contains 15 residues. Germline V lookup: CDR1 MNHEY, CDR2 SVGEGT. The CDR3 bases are TGTGCCAGCAGGCCCTGGACAGGGCGAAGCTACGAGCAGTACTTC. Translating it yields CASRPWTGRSYEQYF.

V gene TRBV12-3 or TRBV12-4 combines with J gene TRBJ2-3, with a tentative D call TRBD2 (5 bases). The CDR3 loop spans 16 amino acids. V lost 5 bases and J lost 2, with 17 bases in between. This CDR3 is CASSPLGRRNTDTQYF. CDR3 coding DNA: TGTGCCAGCAGTCCCCTAGGACGGAGGAACACAGATACGCAGTATTTT.

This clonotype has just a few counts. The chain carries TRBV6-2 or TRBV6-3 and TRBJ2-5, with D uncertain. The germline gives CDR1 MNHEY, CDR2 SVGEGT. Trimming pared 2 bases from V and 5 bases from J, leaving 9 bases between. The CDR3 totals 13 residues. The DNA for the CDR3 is TGTGCCAGCAGTTACCGAAGAGAGGAGACCCAGTACTTC. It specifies CASSYRREETQYF.

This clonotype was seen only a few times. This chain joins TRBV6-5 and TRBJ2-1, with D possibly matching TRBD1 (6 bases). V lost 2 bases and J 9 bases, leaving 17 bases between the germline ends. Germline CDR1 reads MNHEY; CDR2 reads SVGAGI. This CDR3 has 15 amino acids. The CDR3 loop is CASSYNGGLVAEQFF. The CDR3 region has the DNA TGTGCCAGCAGTTACAATGGGGGCCTAGTAGCTGAGCAGTTCTTC.

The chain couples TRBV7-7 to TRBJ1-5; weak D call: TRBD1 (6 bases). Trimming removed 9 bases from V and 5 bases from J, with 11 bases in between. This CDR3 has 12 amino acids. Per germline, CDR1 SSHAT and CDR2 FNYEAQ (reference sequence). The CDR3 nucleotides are TGTGCCAGTGGGGGGGCACATCAGCCCCAGCATTTT. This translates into CASGGAHQPQHF.

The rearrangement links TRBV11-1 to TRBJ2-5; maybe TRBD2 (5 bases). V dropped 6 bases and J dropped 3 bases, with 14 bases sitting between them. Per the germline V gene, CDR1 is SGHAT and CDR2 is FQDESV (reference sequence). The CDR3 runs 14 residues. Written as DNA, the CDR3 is TGTGCCAGCAGACGAGGATTCGGGGAAGAGACCCAGTACTTC. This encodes CASRRGFGEETQYF.

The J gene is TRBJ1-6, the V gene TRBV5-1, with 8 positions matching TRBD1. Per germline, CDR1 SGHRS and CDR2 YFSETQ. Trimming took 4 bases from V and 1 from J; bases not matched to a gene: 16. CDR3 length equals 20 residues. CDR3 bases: TGCGCCAGCAGCCCGATAAGCAGGGGGCCCTTAGCGTCCTATAATTCACCCCTCCACTTT. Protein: CASSPISRGPLASYNSPLHF.

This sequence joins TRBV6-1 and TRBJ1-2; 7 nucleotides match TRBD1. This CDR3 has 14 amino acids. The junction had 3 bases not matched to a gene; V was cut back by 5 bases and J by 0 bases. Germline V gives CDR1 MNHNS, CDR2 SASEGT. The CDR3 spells CASSRDRTNYGYTF. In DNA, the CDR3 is TGTGCCAGCAGTCGGGACAGAACTAACTATGGCTACACCTTC.

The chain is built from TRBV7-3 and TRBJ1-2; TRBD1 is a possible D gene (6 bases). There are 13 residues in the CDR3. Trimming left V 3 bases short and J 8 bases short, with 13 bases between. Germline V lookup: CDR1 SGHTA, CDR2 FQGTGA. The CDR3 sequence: CASSLWDTTGYTF. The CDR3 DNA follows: TGTGCCAGCAGCTTGTGGGACACCACGGGCTACACCTTC. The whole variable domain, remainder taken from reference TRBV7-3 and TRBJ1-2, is GAGVSQTPSNKVTEKGKYVELRCDPISGHTALYWYRQSLGQGPEFLIYFQGTGAADDSGLPNDRFFAVRPEGSVSTLKIQRTERGDSAVYLCASSLWDTTGYTFGSGTRLTVV.

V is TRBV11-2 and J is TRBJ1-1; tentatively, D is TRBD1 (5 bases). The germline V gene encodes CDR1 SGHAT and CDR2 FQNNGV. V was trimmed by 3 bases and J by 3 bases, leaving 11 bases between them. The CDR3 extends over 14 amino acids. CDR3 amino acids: CASSFVQGDTEAFF. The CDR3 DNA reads TGTGCCAGCAGCTTTGTTCAGGGAGACACTGAAGCTTTCTTT.

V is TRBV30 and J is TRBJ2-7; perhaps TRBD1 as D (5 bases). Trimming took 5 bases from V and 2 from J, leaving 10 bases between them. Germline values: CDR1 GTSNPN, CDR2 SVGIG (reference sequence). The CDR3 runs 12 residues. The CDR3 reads CAWVTETYEQYF. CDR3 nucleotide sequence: TGTGCCTGGGTGACAGAGACCTACGAGCAGTACTTC.

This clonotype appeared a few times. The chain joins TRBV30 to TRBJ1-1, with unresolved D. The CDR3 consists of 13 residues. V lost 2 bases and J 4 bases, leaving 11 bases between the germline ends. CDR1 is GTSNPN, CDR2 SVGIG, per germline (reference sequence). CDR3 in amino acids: CAWSLMGSTEAFF. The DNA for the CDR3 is TGTGCCTGGAGTCTAATGGGGAGCACTGAAGCTTTCTTT.

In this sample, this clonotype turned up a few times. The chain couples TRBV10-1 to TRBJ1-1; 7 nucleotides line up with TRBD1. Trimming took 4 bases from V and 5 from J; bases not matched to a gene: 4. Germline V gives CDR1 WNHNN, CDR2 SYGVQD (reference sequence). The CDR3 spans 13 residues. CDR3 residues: CASSVPGGTEAFF. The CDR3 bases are TGCGCCAGCAGTGTCCCAGGGGGGACTGAAGCTTTCTTT.

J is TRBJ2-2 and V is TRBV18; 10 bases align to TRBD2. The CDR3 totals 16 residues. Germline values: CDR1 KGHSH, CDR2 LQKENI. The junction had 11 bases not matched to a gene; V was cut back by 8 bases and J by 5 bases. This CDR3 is CASHDRTSGLTGELFF. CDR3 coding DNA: TGTGCCAGCCATGATCGGACTAGCGGTTTGACCGGGGAGCTGTTTTTT.

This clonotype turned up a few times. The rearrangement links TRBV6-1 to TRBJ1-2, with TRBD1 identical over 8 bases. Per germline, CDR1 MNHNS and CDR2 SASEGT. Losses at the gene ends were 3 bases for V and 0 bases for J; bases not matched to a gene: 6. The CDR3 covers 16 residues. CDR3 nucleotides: TGTGCCAGCAGTGAGACAGGGGCGCCCGCTAACTATGGCTACACCTTC. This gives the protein CASSETGAPANYGYTF.

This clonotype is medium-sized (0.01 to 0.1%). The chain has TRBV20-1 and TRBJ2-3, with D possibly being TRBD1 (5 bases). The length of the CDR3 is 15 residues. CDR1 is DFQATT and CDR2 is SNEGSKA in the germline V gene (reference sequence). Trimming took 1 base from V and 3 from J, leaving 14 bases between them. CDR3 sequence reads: CSARGQLGATDTQYF. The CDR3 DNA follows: TGCAGTGCTAGAGGACAGCTCGGAGCGACAGATACGCAGTATTTT.

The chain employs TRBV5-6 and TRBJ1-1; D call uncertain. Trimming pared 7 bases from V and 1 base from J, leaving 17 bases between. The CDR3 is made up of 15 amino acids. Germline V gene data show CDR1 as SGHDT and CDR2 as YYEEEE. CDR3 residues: CASGDRRAGNTEAFF. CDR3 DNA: TGTGCCAGCGGCGACCGGAGGGCAGGGAACACTGAAGCTTTCTTT.